The rows below give T cell receptor beta chains drawn from one sample of a study of blood T cell repertoires in COVID-19. Profiled with immunoSEQ multiplex PCR; TCRdb holds only in-frame clones, not every one. The sample lists a few hundred thousand clones; approximately 86% were seen once. Sequencing input: peripheral blood. These receptors originate from a man in his forties who had recovered from COVID-19. CDR3s include the opening cysteine and the closing phenylalanine or tryptophan. Each record gives: J gene, V gene, CDR3 protein.

TRBJ2-3 | TRBV4-2 | CASSQEAKDTQYF
TRBJ2-1 | TRBV20-1 | CSASPGRPDNEQFF
TRBJ2-1 | TRBV5-1 | CASSLAGLRSGVNNEQFF
TRBJ1-5 | TRBV19 | CASSKDRDYSNQPQHF
TRBJ1-1 | TRBV14 | CASSRPGQGNEAFF
TRBJ2-3 | TRBV11-2 | CASSLDSRWDTQYF
TRBJ2-2 | TRBV20-1 | CSASDRGSTGELFF
TRBJ1-3 | TRBV11-2 | CASSLSHSAGNTIYF
TRBJ2-2 | TRBV7-2 | CASSPPTSGTPGELFF
TRBJ2-3 | TRBV12-3/TRBV12-4 | CASSLLGADTQYF
TRBJ1-2 | TRBV5-1 | CASTMTGGYGYTF
TRBJ1-3 | TRBV4-1 | CASSQEGKGAGNTIYF
TRBJ2-2 | TRBV5-6 | CASSLKGGWPPGELFF
TRBJ2-5 | TRBV18 | CASSPRTRDREETQYF
TRBJ2-1 | TRBV6-2/TRBV6-3 | CASSSPGTEIKYNEQFF
TRBJ2-7 | TRBV10-3 | CAILVAGGPYNEQYF
TRBJ1-1 | TRBV4-3 | CASSFDGGYEAFF
TRBJ2-7 | TRBV9 | CASSARPGQSYEQYF
TRBJ2-3 | TRBV5-6 | CASSLGVGGIRTDTQYF
TRBJ2-7 | TRBV7-9 | CASSERGLAGYEQYF
TRBJ1-5 | TRBV12-3/TRBV12-4 | CASSYRETQPQHF
TRBJ2-3 | TRBV11-2 | CASSLSFRGGTDTQYF
TRBJ1-6 | TRBV19 | CASTSTGPNSPLHF
TRBJ1-2 | TRBV6-2/TRBV6-3 | CASSYLAGRYYGYTF
TRBJ2-1 | TRBV6-6 | CASSRSKGLARINEQFF